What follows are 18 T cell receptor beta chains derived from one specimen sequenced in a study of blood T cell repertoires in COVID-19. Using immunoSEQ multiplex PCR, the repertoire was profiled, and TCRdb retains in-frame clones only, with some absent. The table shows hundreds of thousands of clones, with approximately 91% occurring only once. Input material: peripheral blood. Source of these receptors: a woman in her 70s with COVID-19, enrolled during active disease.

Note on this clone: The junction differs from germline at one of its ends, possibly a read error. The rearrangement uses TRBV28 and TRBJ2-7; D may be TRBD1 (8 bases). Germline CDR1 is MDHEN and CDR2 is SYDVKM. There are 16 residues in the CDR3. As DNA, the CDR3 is TGTGCCAGCAGTTTAGAAACCAGCCCACTTGGACAGGGAGGGAACTTC. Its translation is CASSLETSPLGQGGNF.

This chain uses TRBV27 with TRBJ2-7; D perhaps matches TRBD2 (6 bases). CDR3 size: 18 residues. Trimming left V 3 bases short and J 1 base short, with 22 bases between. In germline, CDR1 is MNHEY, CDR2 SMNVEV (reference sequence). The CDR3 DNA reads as TGTGCCAGCAGTTTTTCTAAGATGGGCGGGATTCAATCCTACGAGCAGTACTTC. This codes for CASSFSKMGGIQSYEQYF.

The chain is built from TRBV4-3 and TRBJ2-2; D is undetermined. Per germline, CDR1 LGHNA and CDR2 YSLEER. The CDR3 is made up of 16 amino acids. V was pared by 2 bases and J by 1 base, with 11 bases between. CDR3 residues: CASSQFSVRNTGELFF. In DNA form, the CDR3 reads TGCGCCAGCAGCCAATTCTCCGTCCGGAACACCGGGGAGCTGTTTTTT.

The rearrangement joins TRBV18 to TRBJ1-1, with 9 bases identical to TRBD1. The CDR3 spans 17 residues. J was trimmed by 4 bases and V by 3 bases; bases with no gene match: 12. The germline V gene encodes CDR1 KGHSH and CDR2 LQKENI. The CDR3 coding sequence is TGTGCCAGCTCACCTCGCGGACAGGGGAAGTCGGGCACTGAAGCTTTCTTT. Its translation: CASSPRGQGKSGTEAFF.

The CDR3 spells CASSLDSTGYNSPLHF. The CDR3 DNA is TGCGCCAGCAGCTTGGACTCGACAGGATATAATTCACCCCTCCACTTT. The chain links TRBV5-1 to TRBJ1-6; tentative D call: TRBD1 (6 bases). Trimming took off 0 bases at V and 4 bases at J, with 11 bases between the two ends. CDR1 and CDR2 (germline): SGHRS, YFSETQ. The CDR3 sequence is 16 residues long.

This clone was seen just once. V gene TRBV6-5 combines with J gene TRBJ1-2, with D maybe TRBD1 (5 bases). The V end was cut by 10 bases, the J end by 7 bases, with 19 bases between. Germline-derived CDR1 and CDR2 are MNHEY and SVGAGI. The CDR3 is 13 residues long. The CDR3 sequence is CATTGRGAVGYTF. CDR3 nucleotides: TGTGCCACGACGGGGAGGGGCGCGGTTGGCTACACCTTC.

The CDR3 region is CASSLHYSGGEEQFF. CDR3 sequence (DNA): TGCGCCAGCAGCCTACATTATAGCGGGGGAGAGGAGCAGTTCTTC. The V and J genes are TRBV4-1 and TRBJ2-1; 9 nucleotides match TRBD2. After removal of 4 bases from V and 10 bases from J, the junction contained 11 bases not matched to a gene. The CDR3 has 15 residues. CDR1 MGHRA and CDR2 YSYEKL come from the germline V gene.

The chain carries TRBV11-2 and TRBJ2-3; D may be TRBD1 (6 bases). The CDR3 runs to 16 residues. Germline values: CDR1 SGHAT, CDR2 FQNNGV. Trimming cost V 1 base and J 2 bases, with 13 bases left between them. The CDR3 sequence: CASSLAVNRVTDTQYF. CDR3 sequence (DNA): TGTGCCAGCAGCTTAGCAGTGAACAGGGTCACAGATACGCAGTATTTT.

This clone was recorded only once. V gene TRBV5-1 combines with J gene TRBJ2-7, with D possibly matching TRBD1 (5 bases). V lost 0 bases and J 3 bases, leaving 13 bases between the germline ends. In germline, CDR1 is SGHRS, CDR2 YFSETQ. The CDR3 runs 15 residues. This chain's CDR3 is CASSLGWGGNYEQYF. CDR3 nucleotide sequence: TGCGCCAGCAGCTTGGGGTGGGGCGGAAACTACGAGCAGTACTTC.

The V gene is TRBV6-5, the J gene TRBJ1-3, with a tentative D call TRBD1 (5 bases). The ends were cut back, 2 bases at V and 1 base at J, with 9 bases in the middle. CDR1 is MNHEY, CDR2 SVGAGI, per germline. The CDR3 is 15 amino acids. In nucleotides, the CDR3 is TGTGCCAGCAGTTACGATTCAGGGTCTGGAAACACCATATATTTT. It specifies CASSYDSGSGNTIYF.

This CDR3 reads CAFEWGGTNEKLFF. CDR3 DNA sequence: TGTGCCTTTGAATGGGGGGGAACTAATGAAAAACTGTTTTTT. V and J are TRBV30 and TRBJ1-4; D perhaps matches TRBD1 (5 bases). The germline gives CDR1 GTSNPN, CDR2 SVGIG (reference sequence). Trimming took off 7 bases at V and 1 base at J, with 13 bases between the two ends. CDR3 length: 14 amino acids.

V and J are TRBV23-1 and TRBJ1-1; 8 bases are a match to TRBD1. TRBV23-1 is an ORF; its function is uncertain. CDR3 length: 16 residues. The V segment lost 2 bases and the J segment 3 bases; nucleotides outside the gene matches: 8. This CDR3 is CASSQGAQGAHTEAFF. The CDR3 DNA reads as TGCGCCAGCAGTCAAGGGGCTCAGGGGGCGCACACTGAAGCTTTCTTT.

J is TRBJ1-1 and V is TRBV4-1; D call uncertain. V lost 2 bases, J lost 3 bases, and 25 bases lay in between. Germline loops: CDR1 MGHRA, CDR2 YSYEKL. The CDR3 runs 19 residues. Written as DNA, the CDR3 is TGCGCCAGCAGCCAAAGGCCCCTCGGGGTGGGCCCTGCGGACACTGAAGCTTTCTTT. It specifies CASSQRPLGVGPADTEAFF.

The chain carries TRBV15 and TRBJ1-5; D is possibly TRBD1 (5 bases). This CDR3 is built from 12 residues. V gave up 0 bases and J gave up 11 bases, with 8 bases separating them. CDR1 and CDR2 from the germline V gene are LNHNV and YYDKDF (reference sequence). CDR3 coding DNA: TGTGCCACCAGCAGAGAGCAGACAGCCCAGCATTTT. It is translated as CATSREQTAQHF.

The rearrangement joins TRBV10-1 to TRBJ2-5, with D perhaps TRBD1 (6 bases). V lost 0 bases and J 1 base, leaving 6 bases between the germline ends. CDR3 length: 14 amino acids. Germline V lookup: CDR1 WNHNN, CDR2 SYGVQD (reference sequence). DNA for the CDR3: TGCGCCAGCAGTGAGTCGGGGGCCCAAGAGACCCAGTACTTC. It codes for CASSESGAQETQYF.

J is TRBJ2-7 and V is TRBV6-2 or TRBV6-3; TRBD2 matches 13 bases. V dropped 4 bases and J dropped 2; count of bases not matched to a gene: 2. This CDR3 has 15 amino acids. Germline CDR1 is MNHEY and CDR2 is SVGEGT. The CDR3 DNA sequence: TGTGCCAGCAGTTTACTAGCGGGGGGGGCCTACGAGCAGTACTTC. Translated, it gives CASSLLAGGAYEQYF.

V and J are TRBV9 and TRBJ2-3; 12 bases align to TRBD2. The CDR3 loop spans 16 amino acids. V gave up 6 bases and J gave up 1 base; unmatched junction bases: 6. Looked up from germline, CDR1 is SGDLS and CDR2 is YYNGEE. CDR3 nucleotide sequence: TGTGCCAGCACCCCTAGCGGGGGGGCGGGCACAGATACGCAGTATTTT. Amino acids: CASTPSGGAGTDTQYF.

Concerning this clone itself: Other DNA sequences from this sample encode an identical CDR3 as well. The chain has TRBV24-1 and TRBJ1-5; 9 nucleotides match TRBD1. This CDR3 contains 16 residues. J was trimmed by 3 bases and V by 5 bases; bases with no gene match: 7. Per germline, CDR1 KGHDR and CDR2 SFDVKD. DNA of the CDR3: TGTGCCACCAGTGCCACCGGGACAGGGCTCAATCAGCCCCAGCATTTT. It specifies CATSATGTGLNQPQHF.